One and the same sample provided the 21 T cell receptor beta chains below, sequenced in a study of T cells in Graves' hyperthyroidism and ophthalmopathy. What was amplified from RNA transcripts were TCR beta CDR3 regions. During a first-round RT-PCR of the TCR CDR3, the HTBI primer set was used. TCRdb re-analysed the multiplex PCR reads in MiXCR, keeping a single row per CDR3 protein. Of a few hundred thousand distinct CDR3 sequences in the sample, approximately 23% were seen once. Sequenced sample: blood. These receptors originate from a woman in her 70s with Graves' ophthalmopathy.

This clonotype was seen at least ten times. This rearrangement joins TRBV7-2 to TRBJ2-5; 9 nucleotides line up with TRBD2. Germline-derived CDR1 and CDR2 are SGHTA and FQGNSA. The CDR3 has 16 residues. Trimming at V came to 1 base and at J to 3 bases, leaving 6 bases not matched to a gene. CDR3 in amino acids: CASSLGGASGEETQYF. The CDR3 DNA reads as TGTGCCAGCAGCTTAGGGGGGGCTAGCGGGGAAGAGACCCAGTACTTC.

Only a few counts were recorded for this clonotype. The CDR3 nucleotides are TGCAGCGTTGAAGGACGCGGGAGCAGGAGTGAGCAGTTCTTC. Its protein product is CSVEGRGSRSEQFF. The chain recombines TRBV29-1 with TRBJ2-1; TRBD2 agrees at 7 bases. The CDR3 totals 14 residues. The germline gives CDR1 SQVTM, CDR2 ANQGSEA. The ends lost 1 base at V and 9 bases at J; junction bases unmatched: 9.

This clonotype was counted only a few times. V and J are TRBV20-1 and TRBJ1-2; 9 nucleotides line up with TRBD1. CDR3 length: 18 residues. J gave up 2 bases and V 1 base, and 14 bases lay outside the gene matches. The germline V gene has CDR1 DFQATT and CDR2 SNEGSKA (reference sequence). In DNA, the CDR3 is TGCAGTGCTAGAGTAGGAGACAGGGGGACAGTAGCGAACTATGGCTACACCTTC. It specifies CSARVGDRGTVANYGYTF.

This clonotype was found many times. The chain uses TRBV28 and TRBJ1-3, with 8 bases matching TRBD1. The CDR3 is 15 residues long. The junction had 7 bases not matched to a gene; V was cut back by 6 bases and J by 3 bases. Germline lookup yields CDR1 MDHEN and CDR2 SYDVKM. The CDR3 region has the DNA TGTGCCAGCAGATATACCGACAGGGGTGGAAACACCATATATTTT. It encodes CASRYTDRGGNTIYF.

A few counts support this clonotype. The rearrangement links TRBV20-1 to TRBJ2-7, with D possibly being TRBD2 (6 bases). This CDR3 has 15 amino acids. From germline, CDR1 is DFQATT and CDR2 SNEGSKA (reference sequence). Between the trimmed V and J ends, which lost 5 bases and 0 bases, there was a span of 17 bases. The CDR3 sequence is CSAVEGSGLSYEQYF. DNA for the CDR3: TGCAGTGCTGTGGAGGGTAGCGGTCTCTCCTACGAGCAGTACTTC.

The V call is TRBV19, the J call TRBJ1-1; 8 positions match TRBD1. CDR3 size: 16 residues. The trim removed 10 bases at V and 0 bases at J, leaving 13 bases unmatched. CDR1 is LNHDA, CDR2 SQIVND, per germline (reference sequence). The CDR3 loop is CATVTGARDMNTEAFF. The DNA of the CDR3 is TGTGCCACTGTGACAGGGGCGAGGGACATGAACACTGAAGCTTTCTTT.

This clonotype was seen only a few times. V and J are TRBV19 and TRBJ2-1, with TRBD2 matching over 12 bases. The CDR3 extends over 19 amino acids. Looked up from germline, CDR1 is LNHDA and CDR2 is SQIVND (reference sequence). Trimming at V came to 9 bases and at J to 2 bases, leaving 17 bases not matched to a gene. CDR3 DNA sequence: TGTGCCAGCTCAAAAGACCCGGGATCTAGCGGGAGGGCCTACAATGAGCAGTTCTTC. Amino acids: CASSKDPGSSGRAYNEQFF.

The V call is TRBV5-1, the J call TRBJ2-1; 13 bases line up with TRBD2. CDR3 length equals 16 residues. The junction had 8 bases not matched to a gene; V was cut back by 4 bases and J by 7 bases. Germline V gene data show CDR1 as SGHRS and CDR2 as YFSETQ. CDR3 in DNA: TGCGCCAGCAGCCCCCAGACTAGCGGGAGGTCAAATGAGCAGTTCTTC. This sequence encodes CASSPQTSGRSNEQFF.

The sample holds many counts of this clonotype. The chain couples TRBV12-5 to TRBJ2-1; possibly TRBD2 for D (5 bases). In germline, CDR1 is LGHNT, CDR2 FRNRAP. The germline V and J ends were trimmed by 5 bases and 4 bases, with 12 bases remaining between them. The CDR3 runs to 14 residues. CDR3 coding DNA: TGTGCTAGTGGTCCCGGAGGCAGGTACAATGAGCAGTTCTTC. Translated: CASGPGGRYNEQFF.

The chain recombines TRBV9 with TRBJ2-1, with TRBD2 identical over 9 bases. J was trimmed by 5 bases and V by 1 base; bases with no gene match: 7. From germline, CDR1 is SGDLS and CDR2 YYNGEE. CDR3 size: 16 residues. The CDR3 spells CASSVRLAGNNNEQFF. The CDR3, as DNA: TGTGCCAGCAGCGTACGGCTAGCGGGGAATAACAATGAGCAGTTCTTC.

This clonotype turned up a few times. V gene TRBV19 combines with J gene TRBJ1-6; possible D gene TRBD1, 6 bases. V was shortened by 3 bases and J by 5 bases, with 11 bases between the two germline ends. Germline assignment: CDR1 LNHDA and CDR2 SQIVND (reference sequence). This CDR3 comprises 15 residues. The CDR3 protein is CASSIGRGNNSPLHF. CDR3 coding DNA: TGTGCCAGTAGTATTGGTAGGGGGAATAATTCACCCCTCCACTTT.

This clonotype turned up a few times. The rearrangement joins TRBV20-1 to TRBJ1-2; D is ambiguous. V was shortened by 0 bases and J by 2 bases, with 16 bases between the two germline ends. The CDR3 runs to 16 residues. Germline V gene data show CDR1 as DFQATT and CDR2 as SNEGSKA (reference sequence). This chain's CDR3 is CSAREMSDFGNYGYTF. DNA for the CDR3: TGCAGTGCTAGAGAGATGTCAGACTTCGGAAACTATGGCTACACCTTC.

This clonotype was observed at least ten times. The CDR3 nucleotides are TGCGCCAGCAGCCCCTCCACCGGGGAGCTGTTTTTT. Its translation is CASSPSTGELFF. This chain joins TRBV5-1 and TRBJ2-2; D is unresolved. V was pared by 4 bases and J by 4 bases, with 5 bases between. The CDR3 extends over 12 amino acids. Germline V CDR1 and CDR2: SGHRS, YFSETQ.

This clonotype was found a few times. This chain uses TRBV3-1 with TRBJ2-1, with TRBD2 identical over 9 bases. Germline CDR1 LGHDT, CDR2 YNNKEL (reference sequence). The CDR3 has 18 residues. Unmatched junction bases numbered 13, after V lost 0 bases and J lost 7 bases. The CDR3 reads CASSQESVWAGGPNEQFF. CDR3 DNA: TGTGCCAGCAGCCAAGAGTCCGTTTGGGCGGGAGGGCCTAATGAGCAGTTCTTC.

This clonotype was recorded many times. The chain has TRBV6-5 and TRBJ2-2, with 11 bases that match TRBD2. The CDR3 sequence is 17 residues long. V was clipped by 2 bases and J by 7 bases; unmatched bases: 9. Germline V gene lookup returns CDR1 MNHEY and CDR2 SVGAGI. CDR3 DNA: TGTGCCAGCAGTTACGCGGGACTAGCGGCGGACGGCGGGGAGCTGTTTTTT. As protein: CASSYAGLAADGGELFF.

The chain recombines TRBV7-2 with TRBJ1-2, with a tentative D call TRBD1 (6 bases). The V gene lost 1 base and the J gene lost 6 bases, with 18 bases spanning the gap. Germline CDR1 and CDR2: SGHTA and FQGNSA. CDR3 length: 16 amino acids. CDR3: CASSLDLITGRDGYTF. Here the CDR3 DNA reads TGTGCCAGCAGCTTAGATTTAATAACAGGGAGGGATGGCTACACCTTC.

The rearrangement links TRBV6-5 to TRBJ2-5; TRBD2 might be the D (6 bases). The germline CDR1 and CDR2 sequences are MNHEY and SVGAGI. V was pared by 2 bases and J by 4 bases, with 11 bases between. The CDR3 runs to 14 residues. The CDR3 spells CASSYVLAAETQYF. CDR3 bases: TGTGCCAGCAGTTACGTATTAGCGGCAGAGACCCAGTACTTC.

The chain has TRBV5-1 and TRBJ1-4, with D maybe TRBD1 (5 bases). The CDR3 totals 18 residues. Germline V CDR1 and CDR2: SGHRS, YFSETQ. V lost 5 bases and J lost 8, with 28 bases in between. The CDR3 DNA follows: TGCGCCAGCAGGGCGACCGGGGCCAGTTCCTTCCAGGGAGAAAAACTGTTTTTT. It specifies CASRATGASSFQGEKLFF.

The table lists this clonotype with a few counts. This chain uses TRBV3-1 with TRBJ2-7; D uncertain. CDR1 is LGHDT, CDR2 YNNKEL, per germline (reference sequence). This CDR3 spans 15 amino acids. Trimming stripped 1 base from V and 3 bases from J, with 13 bases between. DNA of the CDR3: TGTGCCAGCAGCCAAGGGTCCCCAGGCGGCTACGAGCAGTACTTC. Its protein is CASSQGSPGGYEQYF.

This clonotype occurred a few times. The chain carries TRBV19 and TRBJ1-1; no reliable D call. Germline CDR1 and CDR2: LNHDA and SQIVND (reference sequence). Trimming pared 10 bases from V and 2 bases from J, leaving 11 bases between. The CDR3 extends over 12 amino acids. The CDR3 DNA is TGTGCCACTGCTAACAGCAACACTGAAGCTTTCTTT. It translates to CATANSNTEAFF.

As concerns this clonotype: One junction end does not reproduce the germline sequence, and a read error may be involved. The gene calls are TRBV7-7 and TRBJ2-1; 9 bases map to TRBD1. The CDR3 is made up of 15 amino acids. CDR1 and CDR2 from the germline V gene are SSHAT and FNYEAQ (reference sequence). The CDR3 sequence is CASSLGQGAWGEQFF. The CDR3, as DNA: TGTGCTAGCAGCTTGGGACAGGGCGCCTGGGGTGAGCAGTTCTTC.